Only a few counts were recorded for the clone carrying this T cell receptor beta chain. The antigen is not known. The source of the sample is a study of T-cell memory formation after mild COVID-19. TCRdb reanalysed the 5' RACE reads using MiXCR and keeps one entry per CDR3 protein. The data contain under 250,000 distinct CDR3 sequences, approximately 15% of them singletons. Study-level findings and limits: CD4+ bias marked clones expanding day 15 to 37, unlike balanced contracting clones.

The TCR was taken from an adult woman who had mild COVID-19 (a few samples of this study predate the infection). Cell type and time point are not known. Input material: PBMCs or a T cell subset sorted from them (not recorded which).

The CDR3 nucleotides are TGCGCCAGCAGCCTAACGGGAGGCTATGAGCAGTTCTTC. This sequence encodes CASSLTGGYEQFF. The rearrangement joins TRBV4-3 to TRBJ2-1; 7 bases align to TRBD2. Germline CDR1 is LGHNA and CDR2 is YSLEER. The CDR3 contains 13 residues. The V segment lost 4 bases and the J segment 8 bases; nucleotides outside the gene matches: 5.